Shown below are 3 T cell receptor beta chains from a single sample sequenced in a study of T-cell memory formation after mild COVID-19. TCRdb reprocessed the 5' RACE reads via MiXCR and lists one record per CDR3 protein. The sample consists of just over 60,000 distinct CDR3 sequences, 9.3% of them appearing once. The sequenced sample consisted of PBMCs or a T cell subset sorted from them (not recorded which). These receptors were taken from a man aged 18 to 29 who had mild COVID-19 (a few samples of this study predate the infection). Cell type and time point are not known.

The V gene is TRBV18, the J gene TRBJ2-7; D unresolved. Trimming took 2 bases from V and 1 from J, leaving 3 bases between them. The CDR3 is made up of 12 amino acids. Looked up from germline, CDR1 is KGHSH and CDR2 is LQKENI. In DNA form, the CDR3 reads TGTGCCAGCTCACCAATTTCCTACGAGCAGTACGTC. Translated: CASSPISYEQYV.

This clonotype is judged medium-sized. The chain recombines TRBV7-3 with TRBJ2-2; weak D call: TRBD1 (6 bases). This CDR3 has 15 residues. V was cut by 6 bases and J by 1 base, with 12 bases left in between. Germline V gene sequence: CDR1 SGHTA, CDR2 FQGTGA. The CDR3 reads CASRPSRGNTGELFF. CDR3 nucleotide sequence: TGTGCCAGCAGGCCGTCCAGGGGGAACACCGGGGAGCTGTTTTTT.

This clonotype was observed at least ten times. V and J are TRBV7-9 and TRBJ2-3; D ambiguous. Trimming took 1 base from V and 3 from J, leaving 11 bases between them. This CDR3 has 15 residues. From germline, CDR1 is SEHNR and CDR2 FQNEAQ (reference sequence). The CDR3: CASSLGGSYTDTQYF. The CDR3 DNA is TGTGCCAGCAGCTTAGGAGGCAGTTATACAGATACGCAGTATTTT. Full variable domain (remainder filled in from reference TRBV7-9 and TRBJ2-3): DTGVSQNPRHKITKRGQNVTFRCDPISEHNRLYWYRQTLGQGPEFLTYFQNEAQLEKSRLLSDRFSAERPKGSFSTLEIQRTEQGDSAMYLCASSLGGSYTDTQYFGPGTRLTVL.